A selection of T cell receptor beta chains follows, all from one sample in a study of technical replicates of blood from several donors. TCRdb keeps only in-frame clones here, not all; method: immunoSEQ multiplex PCR. The repertoire holds tens of thousands of clones, over 90% seen once, with under 0.35% in the top ten. The sample was T cells isolated from PBMCs. The receptor set was obtained from a human donor in good health. The CDR3 runs from the conserved cysteine through the conserved F or W. Expanded clones are given a class, and other clones once, few, many or no size at all.

>TRBV5-4|TRBJ2-7|-
CASSLTESSYEQYF
>TRBV7-3|TRBJ1-1|-
CASSLHRATEAFF
>TRBV14|TRBJ2-4|-
CASSQDGWGQKNIQYF
>TRBV27|TRBJ2-7|-
CASSVAGGTYEQYF
>TRBV6-1|TRBJ1-1|-
CASSVGQGNTEAFF
>TRBV29-1|TRBJ2-1|-
CSVVTSGTYNEQFF
>TRBV6-4|TRBJ2-6|-
CATRDSGANVLTF
>TRBV4-2|TRBJ2-7|few
CASSQAYSYEQYF
>TRBV7-3|TRBJ2-1|-
CASSLTPGSFNEQFF
>TRBV7-6|TRBJ2-5|-
CASSLVDFEAGKETQYF
>TRBV27|TRBJ2-7|-
CASSFPGVGGFYEQYF
>TRBV18|TRBJ1-1|-
CASSPGQGQTEAFF
>TRBV30|TRBJ1-2|once
CAWTANYGYTF
>TRBV29-1|TRBJ1-5|-
CSVGGSQSNQPQHF
>TRBV6-5|TRBJ1-1|-
CASSKTGATEAFF
>TRBV7-2|TRBJ2-7|-
CASSRDRGVIYEQYF
>TRBV6-5|TRBJ1-2|-
CASSYSKQIYGYTF
>TRBV4-1|TRBJ2-2|-
CASNPFLAVTGELFF
>TRBV6-6|TRBJ1-5|-
CASSYGYREGQPQHF
>TRBV7-3|TRBJ2-7|-
CASSSPGRSYEQYF
>TRBV7-9|TRBJ1-3|-
CASSSPGFGNTIYF
>TRBV6-1|TRBJ2-3|few
CASSPGTGYTDTQYF
>TRBV29-1|TRBJ1-2|-
CSVAGTLANYGYTF
>TRBV19|TRBJ2-3|-
CASSSEPRGDTQYF
>TRBV28|TRBJ2-7|-
CASSSFDGQGTYEQYF
>TRBV9|TRBJ2-7|-
CASSVGSSTYEQYF
>TRBV4-3|TRBJ1-4|once
CASSRILTLDEKLFF
>TRBV11-2|TRBJ2-7|once
CASSLDPPGTGDYEQYF
>TRBV6-1|TRBJ1-4|-
CASSEGNRGKLFF
>TRBV5-7|TRBJ1-5|-
CASSLRLRQDRNSNQPQHF
>TRBV10-3|TRBJ2-2|-
CAISVGGNTGELFF
>TRBV19|TRBJ2-5|-
CASSIDVSRLETQYF
>TRBV30|TRBJ2-1|-
CAWSRGRAGNEQFF
>TRBV9|TRBJ2-1|-
CASSVGFGLAGGFGQFF
>TRBV14|TRBJ1-5|few
CASSRGYSNQPQHF
>TRBV6-5|TRBJ1-1|-
CASKRQGGYTEAFF
>TRBV5-8|TRBJ2-2|once
CASSPRTGSNTGELFF
>TRBV28|TRBJ1-5|-
CASSFRGGAGQPQHF
>TRBV28|TRBJ2-5|-
CASSKRVYQETQYF
>TRBV27|TRBJ1-1|-
CASSLGGVPEAFF
>TRBV29-1|TRBJ1-1|-
CSGHRANTEAFF
>TRBV27|TRBJ2-7|-
CASSLEGAYDEQYF
>TRBV7-3|TRBJ2-5|-
CASSARRGLETQYF
>TRBV7-3|TRBJ2-2|-
CASSLTSGSTGELFF
>TRBV5-1|TRBJ2-1|-
CASSWTSGNSYNEQFF
>TRBV10-3|TRBJ2-7|-
CAITETTGAKDEQYF
>TRBV19|TRBJ2-7|-
CASNPGGWASYGEQYF
>TRBV5-1|TRBJ2-1|-
CASSPPSSANEQFF
>TRBV7-2|TRBJ2-1|-
CASSSGQGRSNEQFF
>TRBV5-1|TRBJ1-1|few
CASSLTEMTEAFF
>TRBV7-8|TRBJ2-7|-
CASSSRTGGYEQYF
>TRBV27|TRBJ2-7|-
CASSPSGGGYEQYF
>TRBV20-1|TRBJ1-1|-
CSASRSTEAFF
>TRBV10-3|TRBJ1-3|-
CAISLDGGRNTIYF
>TRBV5-1|TRBJ2-3|-
CASSLNGRGPTDTQYF
>TRBV10-1|TRBJ1-5|-
CASSVDRGFSNQPQHF
>TRBV5-6|TRBJ2-1|-
CASSPGLAENEQFF
>TRBV9|TRBJ2-3|-
CASSVADSNTDTQYF